This TCR beta chain was obtained from a study of blood T cell repertoires in COVID-19. Study as a whole: Samples taken during acute and convalescent COVID-19 were collected in the United States, Italy and Spain. The analysed material was cDNA or gDNA that came from T cells, B-cell-depleted T cells, or PBMCs.

The CDR3 spans 13 residues. The trim removed 8 bases at V and 5 bases at J, leaving 6 bases unmatched. Germline CDR1 reads MNHNY; CDR2 reads SVGAGI (reference sequence). Original methodology: By means of reference gene primer amplification, nucleated cell counts were estimated. This table comes from immunoSEQ multiplex PCR, and its TCRdb copy is limited to in-frame clones, with some not included. V and J calls and clone size are copied from that table; D and trimming were computed from the DNA. The sample lists almost 200,000 clones, 80% to 90% seen once, with 0.7% to 0.85% in the top ten. The sequence derives from a woman aged 70-85 years with acute or convalescent COVID-19. The material sequenced was peripheral blood. The rearrangement joins TRBV6-6 to TRBJ2-7; TRBD1 agrees at 10 bases. CDR3 nucleotide sequence: TGTGCCAGCGGCGGGACAGGGGAGCACGAGCAGTACTTC. Its protein product is CASGGTGEHEQYF.